This passage covers 24 T cell receptor beta chains from one sample sequenced in a study of cytomegalovirus exposure and HLA in healthy donors. In the PCR, 60 Vbeta and 13 Jbeta primers were used. The repertoire was sequenced with immunoSEQ multiplex PCR; TCRdb's copy has only in-frame clones and lacks some. The sample includes 140,000 or so clones, around 75% of them seen just once. Sequencing used PBMCs. The receptors here all came from a man aged 55-75 years in good health and CMV-seronegative.

CDR3 protein: CASSPHVGDNEKLFF. Written as DNA, the CDR3 is TGTGCCAGCAGTCCTCACGTAGGGGATAATGAAAAACTGTTTTTT. The genes are TRBV6-5 and TRBJ1-4; possible D gene TRBD1, 5 bases. Trimming left V 5 bases short and J 4 bases short, with 14 bases between. The germline CDR1 and CDR2 sequences are MNHEY and SVGAGI. The CDR3 extends over 15 amino acids.

This clone occurred a few times. V and J are TRBV28 and TRBJ2-7; D ambiguous. From germline, CDR1 is MDHEN and CDR2 SYDVKM. The CDR3 runs 14 residues. V was pared by 5 bases and J by 0 bases, with 11 bases between. The CDR3 loop reads CASSTVELSYEQYF. The DNA of the CDR3 is TGTGCCAGCAGTACAGTGGAACTCTCCTACGAGCAGTACTTC.

The chain joins TRBV11-1 to TRBJ1-4, with no clear D. V lost 3 bases and J lost 4, with 6 bases in between. Germline V CDR1 and CDR2: SGHAT, FQDESV (reference sequence). This CDR3 comprises 13 residues. CDR3 nucleotide sequence: TGTGCCAGCAGCTTTTCAGTTAATGAAAAACTGTTTTTT. It is translated as CASSFSVNEKLFF.

The CDR3 reads CSVGRPDRGADTGELFF. CDR3 sequence (DNA): TGCAGCGTTGGGCGACCGGACAGGGGCGCCGACACCGGGGAGCTGTTTTTT. The V call is TRBV29-1, the J call TRBJ2-2; 9 bases are shared with TRBD1. The CDR3 runs 17 residues. Germline CDR1 reads SQVTM; CDR2 reads ANQGSEA. V lost 4 bases and J lost 3; bases outside the gene matches: 12.

V usage is TRBV6-1 and J usage is TRBJ2-1; a possible D gene is TRBD1 (5 bases). The CDR3 has 15 amino acids. The germline V gene has CDR1 MNHNS and CDR2 SASEGT. V lost 1 base to trimming and J lost 5 bases, with 12 bases between them. This CDR3 is CASSEGFRVNNEQFF. The CDR3 region has the DNA TGTGCCAGCAGTGAAGGATTCAGGGTAAACAATGAGCAGTTCTTC.

V is TRBV30 and J is TRBJ1-1, with D possibly TRBD1 on 6 matching bases. The CDR3 length is 16 residues. Trimming removed 3 bases at V and 1 base at J, with 18 bases between. CDR1 and CDR2 from the germline V gene are GTSNPN and SVGIG (reference sequence). In nucleotides, the CDR3 is TGTGCCTGGAGAGCCTTCAACAGGGAAGCGAACACTGAAGCTTTCTTT. Amino acid sequence: CAWRAFNREANTEAFF.

The chain uses TRBV6-6 and TRBJ1-5; TRBD1 might be the D (5 bases). Germline lookup yields CDR1 MNHNY and CDR2 SVGAGI (reference sequence). The CDR3 length is 14 residues. V was clipped by 2 bases and J by 5 bases, with 10 bases between them. The CDR3 coding sequence is TGTGCCAGCAGTTACACCGACAGTTATCAGCCCCAGCATTTT. Its protein is CASSYTDSYQPQHF.

CDR3 nucleotides: TGTGCCAGCACCCCTCGAGGACAGGGGAACACTGAAGCTTTCTTT. Translated, it gives CASTPRGQGNTEAFF. The chain combines TRBV28 with TRBJ1-1, with 8 bases identical to TRBD1. The CDR3 sequence is 15 residues long. V lost 7 bases, J lost 1 base, and 8 bases stayed unmatched. The germline V gene encodes CDR1 MDHEN and CDR2 SYDVKM.

The V call is TRBV28, the J call TRBJ2-2; 8 nucleotides line up with TRBD2. This CDR3 spans 16 amino acids. Germline loops: CDR1 MDHEN, CDR2 SYDVKM. The trim removed 5 bases at V and 6 bases at J, leaving 11 bases unmatched. The CDR3 here is CASSLLAGTPPGELFF. The CDR3 nucleotides read TGTGCCAGCAGTCTCCTAGCGGGTACTCCCCCCGGGGAGCTGTTTTTT.

The chain is built from TRBV18 and TRBJ2-7; TRBD2 aligns across 10 bases. Germline V CDR1 and CDR2: KGHSH, LQKENI. Unmatched junction bases numbered 20, after V lost 3 bases and J lost 0 bases. The CDR3 length is 21 residues. This chain's CDR3 is CASSPRGPAGGNTPSSYEQYF. The CDR3 nucleotides read TGTGCCAGCTCACCCCGGGGTCCAGCGGGAGGGAATACACCGAGCTCCTACGAGCAGTACTTC.

The V and J genes are TRBV25-1 and TRBJ2-2, with 11 bases that match TRBD1. CDR1 and CDR2 from the germline V gene are MGHDK and SYGVNS. V shed 7 bases, J shed 6 bases, and the junction held 10 bases outside the gene matches. The CDR3 length is 16 residues. The CDR3 coding sequence is TGTGCCAGCACTAGGGGAGGGACAGGGGGGGCCGGGGAGCTGTTTTTT. It yields the protein CASTRGGTGGAGELFF.

The V gene is TRBV5-6, the J gene TRBJ1-1; D is unresolved. Germline loops: CDR1 SGHDT, CDR2 YYEEEE. The CDR3 has 15 amino acids. V shed 4 bases and J shed 4 bases, with 17 bases lying between them. The CDR3 region is CASSPREGGSTEAFF. For the CDR3, the DNA is TGTGCCAGCAGCCCGAGAGAGGGCGGGAGCACTGAAGCTTTCTTT.

The V gene is TRBV5-6, the J gene TRBJ2-7; the D is unclear. Germline V lookup: CDR1 SGHDT, CDR2 YYEEEE. This CDR3 has 14 amino acids. Trimming stripped 5 bases from V and 0 bases from J, with 12 bases between. The CDR3 DNA reads TGTGCCAGCAGGCCGACTTATAGCTCCTACGAGCAGTACTTC. Residues: CASRPTYSSYEQYF.

The chain employs TRBV28 and TRBJ2-7, with 8 nucleotides matching TRBD1. The length of the CDR3 is 15 residues. Trimming took 4 bases from V and 6 from J; bases not matched to a gene: 11. Germline V gene sequence: CDR1 MDHEN, CDR2 SYDVKM. CDR3 sequence reads: CASSSPGQGGREQYF. DNA for the CDR3: TGTGCCAGCAGTTCCCCCGGACAGGGTGGCCGCGAGCAGTACTTC.

The CDR3 coding sequence is TGTGCCAGCAGTGGCCGGACTCCGAGCTCTGGGGCCAACGTCCTGACTTTC. Translated: CASSGRTPSSGANVLTF. This sequence joins TRBV27 and TRBJ2-6; D may be TRBD2 (5 bases). Trimming stripped 5 bases from V and 0 bases from J, with 14 bases between. Per the germline V gene, CDR1 is MNHEY and CDR2 is SMNVEV (reference sequence). This CDR3 has 17 residues.

The V and J genes are TRBV2 and TRBJ1-1; D perhaps matches TRBD1 (6 bases). The V gene lost 0 bases and the J gene lost 8 bases, with 10 bases spanning the gap. The CDR3 consists of 13 residues. From germline, CDR1 is SNHLY and CDR2 FYNNEI. CDR3: CASSEAKQGEAFF. The CDR3 nucleotides read TGTGCCAGCAGTGAAGCGAAACAGGGCGAAGCTTTCTTT. Filled out from reference TRBV2 and TRBJ1-1, the complete variable domain reads EPEVTQTPSHQVTQMGQEVILRCVPISNHLYFYWYRQILGQKVEFLVSFYNNEISEKSEIFDDQFSVERPDGSNFTLKIRSTKLEDSAMYFCASSEAKQGEAFFGQGTRLTVV.

V usage is TRBV6-6 and J usage is TRBJ1-1, with D hard to call. The ends were cut back, 5 bases at V and 7 bases at J, with 17 bases in the middle. The CDR3 extends over 14 amino acids. Germline V gene data show CDR1 as MNHNY and CDR2 as SVGAGI (reference sequence). CDR3: CASSQPPTGFEAFF. The CDR3 DNA reads TGTGCCAGCAGTCAACCTCCAACGGGGTTTGAAGCTTTCTTT.

The J gene is TRBJ1-6, the V gene TRBV9, with D tentatively TRBD1 (6 bases). This CDR3 region has 14 residues. Per the germline V gene, CDR1 is SGDLS and CDR2 is YYNGEE. The V and J ends lost 1 base and 7 bases respectively, with 9 bases between them. The chain's CDR3 is CASSVRTGNSPLHF. For the CDR3, the DNA is TGTGCCAGCAGCGTAAGAACAGGGAATTCACCCCTCCACTTT.

In its sample, this clone was seen a few times. CDR3: CASQTGDTQYF. CDR3 bases: TGTGCCAGCCAGACGGGGGATACGCAGTATTTT. The chain has TRBV7-8 and TRBJ2-3; tentative D call: TRBD2 (5 bases). V was cut by 8 bases and J by 6 bases, with 9 bases left in between. This CDR3 spans 11 amino acids. Germline V gene data show CDR1 as SGHVS and CDR2 as FQNEAQ.

The chain combines TRBV9 with TRBJ2-2; the match to TRBD2 covers 8 bases. V trimming: 3 bases; J trimming: 6 bases; junction bases outside the gene matches: 7. CDR3 length: 15 amino acids. In germline, CDR1 is SGDLS, CDR2 YYNGEE. CDR3 sequence: CASSGAGAGAGELFF. CDR3 in DNA: TGTGCCAGCAGCGGAGCGGGGGCAGGGGCCGGGGAGCTGTTTTTT.

This sequence joins TRBV28 and TRBJ1-3; 8 bases line up with TRBD1. Germline V lookup: CDR1 MDHEN, CDR2 SYDVKM. The junction had 9 bases not matched to a gene; V was cut back by 7 bases and J by 4 bases. The CDR3 is 15 residues long. The CDR3 DNA reads as TGTGCCAGCACCTCCCCAGGGGGCCACGGAAACACCATATATTTT. It is translated as CASTSPGGHGNTIYF.

The chain combines TRBV7-8 with TRBJ2-2, with TRBD1 matching over 7 bases. CDR3 length equals 15 residues. The junction had 9 bases not matched to a gene; V was cut back by 8 bases and J by 3 bases. The germline CDR1 and CDR2 sequences are SGHVS and FQNEAQ. CDR3 DNA: TGTGCCAGCGGGAAAGGGGGCGTCGACACCGGGGAGCTGTTTTTT. As protein: CASGKGGVDTGELFF.

This sequence joins TRBV27 and TRBJ1-2; TRBD1 aligns across 8 bases. Per germline, CDR1 MNHEY and CDR2 SMNVEV (reference sequence). Germline trimming cut 5 bases from V and 5 bases from J; bases unmatched to any gene: 7. The CDR3 is 14 residues long. DNA of the CDR3: TGTGCCAGCAGTAGATCCGGGACAGGATATGGCTACACCTTC. It yields the protein CASSRSGTGYGYTF.

The chain links TRBV19 to TRBJ1-2, with 9 nucleotides matching TRBD1. CDR3 size: 12 residues. Germline CDR1 LNHDA, CDR2 SQIVND (reference sequence). V was clipped by 8 bases and J by 7 bases; unmatched bases: 5. The CDR3 sequence is CASVTGGGGYTF. The CDR3 nucleotides read TGTGCCAGTGTCACAGGGGGCGGTGGCTACACCTTC.